This TCR beta chain was captured in a study of T-cell reconstitution after alpha-beta-depleted transplantation in children. The authors prepared the TCRbeta library with unique molecular identifiers. TCRdb passed the PCR reads through MiXCR, listing each CDR3 protein once. The sample has 600,000 to 700,000 distinct CDR3 sequences, about 15% seen once; the top ten hold 0.8% to 1.1%. This clonotype was seen more than once but under ten times. Germline values: CDR1 SGHTA, CDR2 FQGNSA. V lost 7 bases to trimming and J lost 7 bases, with 19 bases between them. CDR3 length equals 14 residues. The V and J genes are TRBV7-2 and TRBJ1-2, with a possible D match to TRBD1 (6 bases). The sequence came from a human donor who donated a stem cell graft to a child with acute myeloid leukemia. The sequencing used PBMCs from the stem cell graft donor, collected from the stem cell graft. This chain's CDR3 is CASIPDSASFGYTF. CDR3 in DNA: TGTGCCAGCATCCCGGACAGCGCGAGTTTTGGCTACACCTTC.